Here is one TCR beta chain with its context. The data belong to a study of cytotoxic CD8 clonotypes in ibrutinib-treated CLL. Method: immunoSEQ multiplex PCR; TCRdb's copy keeps in-frame clones and lacks some. The table records about 27,000 clones, roughly 85% of them present only once. Germline lookup yields CDR1 MDHEN and CDR2 SYDVKM. This CDR3 contains 11 residues. V was clipped by 4 bases and J by 10 bases, with 10 bases between them. This chain links TRBV28 with TRBJ1-2; no reliable D call. The sequence came from a human donor with chronic lymphocytic leukemia. This material consisted of PBMCs, taken after 24 months of ibrutinib treatment. CDR3 sequence (DNA): TGTGCCAGCAGTTCCCCGCGTGACTACACCTTC. It encodes CASSSPRDYTF.